Listed here are 30 T cell receptor beta chains from one sample, sequenced in a study of blood T cell repertoires in COVID-19. Repertoires were generated with immunoSEQ multiplex PCR, while TCRdb's copy carries only in-frame clones and drops some. The sample has 50,000 to 80,000 clones; around 84% are singletons. Sequencing was performed on peripheral blood. The receptors originated from a man aged 45-65 years with active COVID-19.

V gene TRBV19 combines with J gene TRBJ2-4; tentatively, D is TRBD1 (6 bases). The germline V gene has CDR1 LNHDA and CDR2 SQIVND (reference sequence). The V and J ends lost 6 bases and 12 bases respectively, with 21 bases between them. The CDR3 is 14 residues long. The CDR3: CASRTGISSLAQYF. The CDR3 region has the DNA TGTGCCAGTAGAACAGGGATCTCGAGCCTAGCTCAGTACTTC.

The CDR3 region has the DNA TGTGCCACCAGCAGTCCCGACAGGCGAAATGAAAAACTGTTTTTT. Translation: CATSSPDRRNEKLFF. The chain combines TRBV15 with TRBJ1-4, with TRBD1 as a possible D gene (6 bases). CDR1 is LNHNV and CDR2 is YYDKDF in the germline V gene (reference sequence). This CDR3 has 15 amino acids. V lost 3 bases and J 5 bases, leaving 13 bases between the germline ends.

This sequence joins TRBV4-1 and TRBJ2-1; TRBD2 matches at 14 bases. This CDR3 is 16 amino acids long. Germline loops: CDR1 MGHRA, CDR2 YSYEKL. V shed 4 bases, J shed 9 bases, and the junction held 8 bases outside the gene matches. In DNA form, the CDR3 reads TGCGCCAGCAGCCTGAGACTAGCGGGGGGGCCAGGTGAGCAGTTCTTC. Its protein product is CASSLRLAGGPGEQFF.

The chain is built from TRBV9 and TRBJ2-1, with 8 bases that match TRBD1. The J segment lost 6 bases and the V segment lost 0 bases, leaving 5 bases of the junction unmatched. There are 15 residues in the CDR3. The germline V gene has CDR1 SGDLS and CDR2 YYNGEE. CDR3 sequence (DNA): TGTGCCAGCAGCGTAGGACATGGACAGGGCAATGAGCAGTTCTTC. This sequence encodes CASSVGHGQGNEQFF.

The chain couples TRBV24-1 to TRBJ2-3, with a possible D match to TRBD2 (5 bases). The V gene lost 1 base and the J gene lost 5 bases, with 12 bases spanning the gap. The CDR3 loop spans 15 amino acids. Germline V CDR1 and CDR2: KGHDR, SFDVKD. The CDR3 DNA reads TGTGCCACCAGTGATTTTGGGCTAGCAGGAGATACGCAGTATTTT. Encoded protein: CATSDFGLAGDTQYF.

The chain has TRBV6-5 and TRBJ1-3; TRBD1 agrees at 7 bases. With 0 bases clipped from V and 3 bases from J, the junction kept 2 bases outside the gene matches. The CDR3 totals 15 residues. Germline V gene sequence: CDR1 MNHEY, CDR2 SVGAGI. CDR3 nucleotide sequence: TGTGCCAGCAGTTACTCAGGACAGGTTGGAAACACCATATATTTT. This encodes CASSYSGQVGNTIYF.

The V gene is TRBV11-2, the J gene TRBJ1-2, with 9 bases matching TRBD1. This CDR3 has 13 amino acids. Germline lookup yields CDR1 SGHAT and CDR2 FQNNGV. V lost 6 bases and J lost 8; bases outside the gene matches: 7. The CDR3 bases are TGTGCCAGCAGATTAACGACAGGGGGAGGCTACACCTTC. Protein product: CASRLTTGGGYTF.

The genes are TRBV30 and TRBJ1-2, with 7 positions matching TRBD1. Trimming cost V 3 bases and J 4 bases; bases outside gene matches: 5. Germline CDR1 GTSNPN, CDR2 SVGIG (reference sequence). This CDR3 comprises 13 residues. In DNA form, the CDR3 reads TGTGCCTGGAGAACAGGGGCCCCCTATGGCTACACCTTC. The encoded protein is CAWRTGAPYGYTF. The full variable domain, rest sourced from reference TRBV30 and TRBJ1-2, is SQTIHQWPATLVQPVGSPLSLECTVEGTSNPNLYWYRQAAGRGLQLLFYSVGIGQISSEVPQNLSASRPQDRQFILSSKKLLLSDSGFYLCAWRTGAPYGYTFGSGTRLTVV.

The chain employs TRBV12-3 or TRBV12-4 and TRBJ2-1; a possible D gene is TRBD2 (5 bases). V was cut by 6 bases and J by 3 bases, with 6 bases left in between. This CDR3 spans 12 amino acids. The CDR3 loop is CASSRGYNEQFF. The CDR3 DNA reads as TGTGCCAGCAGCCGGGGCTACAATGAGCAGTTCTTC.

V gene TRBV5-1 combines with J gene TRBJ2-5, with D hard to call. Germline assignment: CDR1 SGHRS and CDR2 YFSETQ. Trimming took off 1 base at V and 3 bases at J, with 4 bases between the two ends. CDR3 length: 12 amino acids. The CDR3 nucleotides are TGCGCCAGCAGCTTGCCCGAAGAGACCCAGTACTTC. Translated, it gives CASSLPEETQYF.

This chain links TRBV12-5 with TRBJ2-3; 7 nucleotides match TRBD2. CDR1 and CDR2 (germline): LGHNT, FRNRAP. The CDR3 covers 16 residues. Trimming cost V 1 base and J 4 bases; bases outside gene matches: 8. In DNA form, the CDR3 reads TGTGCTAGTGGTTTGGCCTCTAGCGGCCAAGCAGATACGCAGTATTTT. It encodes CASGLASSGQADTQYF.

This chain connects TRBV29-1 to TRBJ2-6, with D hard to call. The CDR3 is 15 residues long. V lost 4 bases and J 0 bases, leaving 10 bases between the germline ends. The germline CDR1 and CDR2 sequences are SQVTM and ANQGSEA. DNA of the CDR3: TGCAGCGTTGCGGCCGCGGTCTCTGGGGCCAACGTCCTGACTTTC. It is translated as CSVAAAVSGANVLTF.

This chain connects TRBV5-1 to TRBJ2-1, with 12 bases matching TRBD2. V lost 4 bases, J lost 7 bases, and 6 bases stayed unmatched. This CDR3 spans 15 amino acids. Germline values: CDR1 SGHRS, CDR2 YFSETQ. DNA of the CDR3: TGCGCCAGCAGCACTAGCGGGGGGCAGCAGAATGAGCAGTTCTTC. Translated: CASSTSGGQQNEQFF.

This clone was counted a few times. This chain uses TRBV5-1 with TRBJ1-4; tentatively, D is TRBD1 (5 bases). The germline V gene has CDR1 SGHRS and CDR2 YFSETQ. This CDR3 is 16 amino acids long. Trimming took off 4 bases at V and 4 bases at J, with 17 bases between the two ends. The CDR3 nucleotides are TGCGCCAGCAGCCCGGGCTGGACAAGTGATAATGAAAAACTGTTTTTT. Translation gives CASSPGWTSDNEKLFF.

The chain links TRBV15 to TRBJ2-3, with 10 nucleotides matching TRBD1. Looked up from germline, CDR1 is LNHNV and CDR2 is YYDKDF (reference sequence). This CDR3 has 16 amino acids. Germline trimming cut 5 bases from V and 4 bases from J; bases unmatched to any gene: 9. For the CDR3, the DNA is TGTGCCACCAGCGAGACAGGGGGCTTGGTAGCAGATACGCAGTATTTT. This codes for CATSETGGLVADTQYF.

The V and J genes are TRBV5-4 and TRBJ2-5; TRBD2 matches at 15 bases. V was pared by 3 bases and J by 4 bases, with 10 bases of the junction left unmatched. The CDR3 sequence is 18 residues long. Germline lookup yields CDR1 SGHNT and CDR2 YYREEE (reference sequence). CDR3 nucleotide sequence: TGTGCCAGCAGCTCCGGACTAGCGGGAGGGCCAGTTCGAGAGACCCAGTACTTC. Translating gives CASSSGLAGGPVRETQYF.

The chain joins TRBV7-8 to TRBJ1-1; D perhaps matches TRBD1 (5 bases). The CDR3 extends over 15 amino acids. Trimming removed 5 bases from V and 3 bases from J, with 16 bases in between. Looked up from germline, CDR1 is SGHVS and CDR2 is FQNEAQ. The CDR3 DNA sequence: TGTGCCAGCAGCATAAGGGGAGGGGAGTACACTGAAGCTTTCTTT. This translates into CASSIRGGEYTEAFF.

The rearrangement joins TRBV19 to TRBJ2-7; D is possibly TRBD1 (5 bases). The CDR3 length is 13 residues. Germline loops: CDR1 LNHDA, CDR2 SQIVND (reference sequence). V lost 6 bases and J lost 6, with 15 bases in between. The chain's CDR3 is CASSQGLLSEQYV. The CDR3 bases are TGTGCCAGTAGCCAGGGCCTCCTCTCCGAGCAGTACGTC.

The chain combines TRBV19 with TRBJ1-6; the D is unclear. Germline values: CDR1 LNHDA, CDR2 SQIVND (reference sequence). Trimming took 1 base from V and 0 from J, leaving 4 bases between them. The CDR3 is made up of 15 amino acids. In DNA, the CDR3 is TGTGCCAGTAGTATAGGGAGCTCCTATAATTCACCCCTCCACTTT. This sequence encodes CASSIGSSYNSPLHF.

The V gene is TRBV27, the J gene TRBJ1-4, with D hard to call. The CDR3 loop spans 13 amino acids. Germline V gives CDR1 MNHEY, CDR2 SMNVEV (reference sequence). Trimming took 6 bases from V and 7 from J, leaving 12 bases between them. The DNA for the CDR3 is TGTGCCAGCAGACGGGGAGGAAGTGAAAAACTGTTTTTT. Translation gives CASRRGGSEKLFF.

The V gene is TRBV11-2, the J gene TRBJ1-1; 10 positions agree with TRBD1. The CDR3 covers 19 residues. In germline, CDR1 is SGHAT, CDR2 FQNNGV. After removal of 1 base from V and 0 bases from J, the junction contained 11 bases not matched to a gene. CDR3 sequence reads: CASSLVPPGQGLLNTEAFF. In nucleotides, the CDR3 is TGTGCCAGCAGCTTAGTTCCGCCGGGACAGGGGCTACTGAACACTGAAGCTTTCTTT.

The genes are TRBV7-9 and TRBJ2-1; TRBD2 matches at 10 bases. V gave up 2 bases and J gave up 4 bases; unmatched junction bases: 5. Per germline, CDR1 SEHNR and CDR2 FQNEAQ (reference sequence). The CDR3 runs to 16 residues. CDR3 protein: CASSLWRTSGYNEQFF. CDR3 DNA: TGTGCCAGCAGCTTATGGCGGACTAGCGGATACAATGAGCAGTTCTTC.

The J gene is TRBJ2-2, the V gene TRBV7-8, with 9 bases that match TRBD1. This CDR3 region has 17 residues. Germline V gene sequence: CDR1 SGHVS, CDR2 FQNEAQ. After removal of 5 bases from V and 6 bases from J, the junction contained 13 bases not matched to a gene. CDR3 loop: CASSPWTGASLAGELFF. CDR3 DNA sequence: TGTGCCAGCAGCCCATGGACAGGGGCTAGTCTTGCCGGGGAGCTGTTTTTT.

V usage is TRBV9 and J usage is TRBJ2-2; 7 positions agree with TRBD1. Trimming at V came to 3 bases and at J to 5 bases, leaving 7 bases not matched to a gene. The CDR3 has 15 amino acids. Germline loops: CDR1 SGDLS, CDR2 YYNGEE. For the CDR3, the DNA is TGTGCCAGCAGCGCGACGACAGGGAAAACCGGGGAGCTGTTTTTT. It yields the protein CASSATTGKTGELFF.

This rearrangement joins TRBV4-1 to TRBJ2-7; 7 positions match TRBD1. The CDR3 length is 14 residues. Trimming cost V 6 bases and J 6 bases; bases outside gene matches: 11. Germline assignment: CDR1 MGHRA and CDR2 YSYEKL. CDR3 bases: TGCGCCAGCAGTTATCGACAGGGAATGGGCGAGCAGTACGTC. Translation gives CASSYRQGMGEQYV.

This chain connects TRBV7-9 to TRBJ2-7, with D perhaps matching TRBD1 (5 bases). CDR3 length: 14 amino acids. V was trimmed by 5 bases and J by 2 bases, leaving 13 bases between them. Germline lookup yields CDR1 SEHNR and CDR2 FQNEAQ (reference sequence). CDR3 nucleotides: TGTGCCAGCAGCCAGAGGACAAGGCCCTACGAGCAGTACTTC. This sequence encodes CASSQRTRPYEQYF.

This clone is a singleton in its sample. The chain recombines TRBV21-1 with TRBJ2-1; TRBD1 reflects the table's D call only, with no check against the DNA. TRBV21-1 is a recognized pseudogene. The CDR3 length is 14 residues. The DNA for the CDR3 is TGTGCCAGCAGCAACCCGGGACAGGGGTATGAGCAGTTCTTC. Translating it yields CASSNPGQGYEQFF.

This chain links TRBV19 with TRBJ2-7, with TRBD1 matching 9 bases. Germline values: CDR1 LNHDA, CDR2 SQIVND (reference sequence). The CDR3 is 14 amino acids. Losses at the gene ends were 6 bases for V and 2 bases for J; bases not matched to a gene: 5. The CDR3 sequence: CASRFGTGTYEQYF. The CDR3 DNA follows: TGTGCCAGTAGGTTCGGGACAGGGACCTACGAGCAGTACTTC. Full variable domain (remainder filled in from reference TRBV19 and TRBJ2-7): DGGITQSPKYLFRKEGQNVTLSCEQNLNHDAMYWYRQDPGQGLRLIYYSQIVNDFQKGDIAEGYSVSREKKESFPLTVTSAQKNPTAFYLCASRFGTGTYEQYFGPGTRLTVT.

J is TRBJ1-1 and V is TRBV4-2; 7 bases match TRBD1. CDR3 length equals 15 residues. The junction had 7 bases not matched to a gene; V was cut back by 5 bases and J by 1 base. Germline assignment: CDR1 LGHNA and CDR2 YNFKEQ. CDR3 region: CASSLEDRENTEAFF. CDR3 DNA: TGTGCCAGCAGCTTAGAAGACAGGGAGAACACTGAAGCTTTCTTT.

CDR3 sequence reads: CASSLRSSGLYEQYF. The CDR3 DNA follows: TGTGCCAGCAGCTTACGTTCTAGCGGGCTCTACGAGCAGTACTTC. V is TRBV11-2 and J is TRBJ2-7; 8 bases match TRBD2. J gave up 3 bases and V 2 bases, and 6 bases lay outside the gene matches. CDR1 and CDR2 from the germline V gene are SGHAT and FQNNGV. The CDR3 totals 15 residues.